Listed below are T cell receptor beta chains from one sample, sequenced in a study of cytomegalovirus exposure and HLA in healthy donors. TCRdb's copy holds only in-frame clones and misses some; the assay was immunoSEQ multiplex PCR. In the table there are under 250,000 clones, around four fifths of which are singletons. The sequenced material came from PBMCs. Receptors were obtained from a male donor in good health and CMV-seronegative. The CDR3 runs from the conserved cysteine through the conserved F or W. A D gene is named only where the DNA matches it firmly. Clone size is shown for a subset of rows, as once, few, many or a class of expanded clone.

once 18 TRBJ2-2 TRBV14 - CASSQEELRVSYTGELFF TGTGCCAGCAGCCAAGAAGAGTTGAGGGTGTCGTACACCGGGGAGCTGTTTTTT
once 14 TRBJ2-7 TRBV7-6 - CASSRSGGSYEQYF TGTGCCAGCAGCCGATCCGGTGGCTCCTACGAGCAGTACTTC
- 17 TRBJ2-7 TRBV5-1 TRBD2 CASRGPSGMRGTYEQYF TGCGCCAGCAGGGGGCCTAGCGGGATGAGGGGAACCTACGAGCAGTACTTC
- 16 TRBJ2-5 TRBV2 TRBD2 CASSGTSVRIQETQYF TGTGCCAGCAGCGGGACTAGCGTTCGCATCCAAGAGACCCAGTACTTC
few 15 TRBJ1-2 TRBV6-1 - CASREIRVPWYGYTF TGTGCCAGCAGGGAAATCAGGGTACCCTGGTATGGCTACACCTTC
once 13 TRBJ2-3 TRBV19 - CATSLVGTDTQYF TGTGCCACGAGCCTAGTGGGCACAGATACGCAGTATTTT
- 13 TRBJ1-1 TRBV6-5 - CASSQQGRTEAFF TGTGCCAGCAGTCAACAGGGTCGCACTGAAGCTTTCTTT
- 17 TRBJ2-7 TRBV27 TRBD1 CASSSQAKGAIDYEQYF TGTGCCAGCAGTTCCCAGGCTAAGGGGGCTATCGACTACGAGCAGTACTTC
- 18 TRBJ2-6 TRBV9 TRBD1 CASSVPLDRESGANVLTF TGTGCCAGCAGCGTGCCCTTGGACAGGGAGTCTGGGGCCAACGTCCTGACTTTC
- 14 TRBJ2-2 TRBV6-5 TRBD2 CASSPGTTTGELFF TGTGCCAGCAGTCCCGGGACTACTACCGGGGAGCTGTTTTTT
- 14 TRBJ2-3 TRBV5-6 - CASSFGGGTDTQYF TGTGCCAGCAGCTTTGGGGGAGGTACAGATACGCAGTATTTT
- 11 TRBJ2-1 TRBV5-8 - CASSSLNEQFF TGTGCCAGCAGCTCCCTTAATGAGCAGTTCTTC
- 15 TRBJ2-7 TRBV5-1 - CASSLNSKSSYEQYF TGCGCCAGCAGCTTGAACTCCAAGTCCTCCTACGAGCAGTACTTC
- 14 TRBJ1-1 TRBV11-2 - CASSLGHMGTEAFF TGTGCCAGCAGCTTGGGACACATGGGCACTGAAGCTTTCTTT
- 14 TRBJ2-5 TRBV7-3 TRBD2 CASSPTGGAETQYF TGTGCCAGCAGCCCGACGGGAGGGGCAGAGACCCAGTACTTC
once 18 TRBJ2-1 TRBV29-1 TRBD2 CSAVGLAGDVEWYNEQFF TGCAGCGCCGTGGGACTAGCGGGAGACGTTGAATGGTACAATGAGCAGTTCTTC
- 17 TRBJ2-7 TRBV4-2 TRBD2 CASSQDGWIGRASEQYF TGTGCCAGCAGCCAAGATGGTTGGATCGGGAGGGCCTCCGAGCAGTACTTC